One sample yielded the 22 T cell receptor beta chains listed below, sequenced in a study of shared clonotypes between healthy human individuals. Cells designated naive CD8 were CD45RO-negative and were positively selected for CCR7, with terminally differentiated effector memory CD45RA+ cells excluded. The method was immunoSEQ multiplex PCR; TCRdb's version includes in-frame clones alone and lacks a portion of them. The sample has around 2,000,000 clones; more than 85% are singletons. Sequenced material: naive CD8+ T cells from PBMCs. The origin of the receptors is a man aged 18 to 29 in good health. Some clones in this sample may be carry-over from other donors' samples.

The rearrangement links TRBV6-1 to TRBJ2-1, with 8 nucleotides matching TRBD1. Unmatched junction bases numbered 6, after V lost 5 bases and J lost 6 bases. The CDR3 sequence is 14 residues long. Germline lookup yields CDR1 MNHNS and CDR2 SASEGT. Here the CDR3 DNA reads TGTGCCAGCAGTCAGGGGGCTTTCCTCAATGAGCAGTTCTTC. Encoded protein: CASSQGAFLNEQFF.

In the case of this clone: At the DNA level, this CDR3 is encoded by other sequences in the same sample as well. This chain joins TRBV27 and TRBJ2-1, with D unresolved. The CDR3 totals 12 residues. Per germline, CDR1 MNHEY and CDR2 SMNVEV (reference sequence). The V end lost 5 bases, the J end lost 7 bases, and 9 bases lay between the germline ends. CDR3 nucleotides: TGTGCCAGCAGTACTCTGGGTAATGAGCAGTTCTTC. Protein sequence: CASSTLGNEQFF.

The V call is TRBV4-1, the J call TRBJ2-7; possible D gene TRBD1, 6 bases. This CDR3 comprises 15 residues. In germline, CDR1 is MGHRA, CDR2 YSYEKL. Trimming pared 4 bases from V and 4 bases from J, leaving 17 bases between. The CDR3 here is CASSLDRQNPYEQYF. The CDR3 DNA is TGCGCCAGCAGCCTCGACAGGCAAAACCCATACGAGCAGTACTTC.

The J gene is TRBJ2-5, the V gene TRBV7-9; D possibly corresponds to TRBD2 (6 bases). From germline, CDR1 is SEHNR and CDR2 FQNEAQ (reference sequence). The CDR3 totals 16 residues. Trimming took off 5 bases at V and 5 bases at J, with 21 bases between the two ends. CDR3 coding DNA: TGTGCCAGCAGCCCGAGGGAGGCGGCGGGCCGCGAGACCCAGTACTTC. This sequence encodes CASSPREAAGRETQYF.

This clone is a singleton in its sample. The sample contains more than one DNA sequence encoding this CDR3. J is TRBJ1-3 and V is TRBV5-4; TRBD1 might be the D (5 bases). Germline CDR1 SGHNT, CDR2 YYREEE (reference sequence). This CDR3 has 14 amino acids. The V and J ends lost 2 bases and 0 bases respectively, with 6 bases between them. The CDR3 DNA sequence: TGTGCCAGCAGCTTAACAGGCTCTGGAAACACCATATATTTT. Amino acids: CASSLTGSGNTIYF.

This clone was seen a single time. The rearrangement uses TRBV29-1 and TRBJ2-7; possible D gene TRBD1, 6 bases. There are 16 residues in the CDR3. The ends were cut back, 6 bases at V and 2 bases at J, with 23 bases in the middle. The germline V gene encodes CDR1 SQVTM and CDR2 ANQGSEA. The DNA of the CDR3 is TGCAGCGTGGGGGCGTATTGGGGGAAAGGGACCTACGAGCAGTACTTC. This translates into CSVGAYWGKGTYEQYF.

This chain links TRBV28 with TRBJ2-7; possible D gene TRBD2, 6 bases. Between the trimmed V and J ends, which lost 9 bases and 6 bases, there was a span of 12 bases. CDR1 MDHEN and CDR2 SYDVKM come from the germline V gene. This CDR3 is built from 11 residues. The chain's CDR3 is CASSEGGEQYF. The CDR3 nucleotides are TGTGCCAGTTCGGAGGGCGGCGAGCAGTACTTC.

The chain combines TRBV28 with TRBJ1-2, with TRBD1 identical over 7 bases. This CDR3 has 15 amino acids. The trim removed 3 bases at V and 1 base at J, leaving 5 bases unmatched. Germline V gene sequence: CDR1 MDHEN, CDR2 SYDVKM. DNA for the CDR3: TGTGCCAGCAGTTTTAAGGACAGGATTAACTATGGCTACACCTTC. It encodes CASSFKDRINYGYTF.

Only one count was recorded for this clone. DNA for the CDR3: TGTGCCAGTAGTCCCGGGGGGACGAGATCGCAGTTCTTC. Amino acid sequence: CASSPGGTRSQFF. The chain recombines TRBV19 with TRBJ2-1; TRBD2 agrees at 7 bases. The germline CDR1 and CDR2 sequences are LNHDA and SQIVND (reference sequence). The CDR3 loop spans 13 amino acids. The V and J ends lost 5 bases and 12 bases, in that order; junction bases with no gene match: 10.

V gene TRBV7-9 combines with J gene TRBJ2-5, with 13 bases fitting TRBD2. After removal of 6 bases from V and 5 bases from J, the junction contained 9 bases not matched to a gene. The CDR3 contains 16 residues. Germline V gene sequence: CDR1 SEHNR, CDR2 FQNEAQ (reference sequence). CDR3 sequence (DNA): TGTGCCAGCAGGGGGGAGGAACTAGCGGGAGGGGAGACCCAGTACTTC. Translation: CASRGEELAGGETQYF.

The rearrangement links TRBV28 to TRBJ1-1; tentative D call: TRBD1 (6 bases). Trimming left V 2 bases short and J 4 bases short, with 11 bases between. Per the germline V gene, CDR1 is MDHEN and CDR2 is SYDVKM. The CDR3 is made up of 14 amino acids. CDR3 coding DNA: TGTGCCAGCAGTTTAAGGGACACGGGCACTGAAGCTTTCTTT. It translates to CASSLRDTGTEAFF. The full variable domain, its missing parts supplied by reference TRBV28 and TRBJ1-1, is DVKVTQSSRYLVKRTGEKVFLECVQDMDHENMFWYRQDPGLGLRLIYFSYDVKMKEKGDIPEGYSVSREKKERFSLILESASTNQTSMYLCASSLRDTGTEAFFGQGTRLTVV.

V is TRBV6-1 and J is TRBJ2-7; 9 nucleotides match TRBD2. The CDR3 covers 15 residues. Germline V gene lookup returns CDR1 MNHNS and CDR2 SASEGT. The J segment lost 4 bases and the V segment lost 1 base, leaving 5 bases of the junction unmatched. This chain's CDR3 is CASSEGASGMYEQYF. CDR3 coding DNA: TGTGCCAGCAGTGAAGGAGCTAGCGGGATGTACGAGCAGTACTTC.

The CDR3 DNA reads as TGTGCCAGCAGTTACCTGGCAGGGAATCAGCCCCAGCATTTT. Translated, it gives CASSYLAGNQPQHF. The chain is built from TRBV6-5 and TRBJ1-5; tentatively, D is TRBD1 (5 bases). V lost 2 bases and J 4 bases, leaving 9 bases between the germline ends. This CDR3 comprises 14 residues. From germline, CDR1 is MNHEY and CDR2 SVGAGI.

The CDR3 region is CAVERVMPYEQYF. CDR3 in DNA: TGTGCCGTTGAAAGGGTAATGCCCTACGAGCAGTACTTC. The rearrangement uses TRBV6-1 and TRBJ2-7; no clear D. V dropped 11 bases and J dropped 2 bases, with 16 bases sitting between them. The CDR3 length is 13 residues. Germline CDR1 is MNHNS and CDR2 is SASEGT.

The chain carries TRBV23-1 and TRBJ1-1; D unclear. TRBV23-1 is an open reading frame whose function is uncertain. The CDR3 has 17 residues. The V and J ends lost 4 bases and 3 bases respectively, with 21 bases between them. CDR3 sequence: CASSPEPFQVSDTEAFF. CDR3 nucleotide sequence: TGCGCCAGCAGTCCTGAACCTTTCCAAGTTAGCGACACTGAAGCTTTCTTT.

The chain carries TRBV27 and TRBJ2-7, with D perhaps TRBD1 or TRBD2 (5 bases each). V was clipped by 1 base and J by 6 bases, with 19 bases between them. The CDR3 sequence is 16 residues long. Looked up from germline, CDR1 is MNHEY and CDR2 is SMNVEV (reference sequence). The CDR3 DNA is TGTGCCAGCAGTTTATTGGGTAGGACGGGGCAGACCGAGCAGTACTTC. Amino acids: CASSLLGRTGQTEQYF.

This clone has a single count. Other DNA sequences from this sample encode an identical CDR3 as well. The chain employs TRBV9 and TRBJ2-1; D is ambiguous. Germline V CDR1 and CDR2: SGDLS, YYNGEE. This CDR3 is 13 amino acids long. V was shortened by 3 bases and J by 0 bases, with 4 bases between the two germline ends. The CDR3 is CASSGTSYNEQFF. CDR3 sequence (DNA): TGTGCCAGCAGCGGGACCTCCTACAATGAGCAGTTCTTC.

The chain carries TRBV7-9 and TRBJ2-1, with 14 bases that match TRBD2. The CDR3 is 15 amino acids. Germline assignment: CDR1 SEHNR and CDR2 FQNEAQ (reference sequence). Trimming took 11 bases from V and 5 from J; bases not matched to a gene: 8. CDR3 DNA: TGTGCCTCCGGGACTAGCGGGAGTGAGAACAATGAGCAGTTCTTC. It encodes CASGTSGSENNEQFF.

The gene calls are TRBV9 and TRBJ2-7, with 8 bases identical to TRBD2. Trimming removed 3 bases from V and 0 bases from J; junction bases left unmatched: 5. Germline assignment: CDR1 SGDLS and CDR2 YYNGEE. This CDR3 has 15 residues. The CDR3 DNA sequence: TGTGCCAGCAGCGGTGAAGCGGGGGCCTCCTACGAGCAGTACTTC. Amino acid sequence: CASSGEAGASYEQYF.

The chain couples TRBV11-2 to TRBJ1-2; D gene ambiguous. The CDR3 is 13 amino acids. Trimming stripped 2 bases from V and 3 bases from J, with 7 bases between. The germline gives CDR1 SGHAT, CDR2 FQNNGV. The CDR3 region has the DNA TGTGCCAGCAGCTTAATGAGGGACTATGGCTACACCTTC. This sequence encodes CASSLMRDYGYTF.

The chain couples TRBV13 to TRBJ2-7; 7 nucleotides agree with TRBD2. V lost 3 bases and J lost 4; bases outside the gene matches: 18. The CDR3 covers 18 residues. Germline loops: CDR1 PRHDT, CDR2 FYEKMQ (reference sequence). DNA for the CDR3: TGTGCCAGCAGCTTCTCGGGGCTGGGCGGGAGAATCGGGTACGAGCAGTACTTC. Translating it yields CASSFSGLGGRIGYEQYF.

The genes are TRBV9 and TRBJ1-3; perhaps TRBD1 as D (6 bases). CDR3 size: 15 residues. V was pared by 4 bases and J by 0 bases, with 11 bases between. CDR1 is SGDLS, CDR2 YYNGEE, per germline. The CDR3 coding sequence is TGTGCCAGCAGCCTGAGGGGGACCTCTGGAAACACCATATATTTT. The encoded protein is CASSLRGTSGNTIYF.